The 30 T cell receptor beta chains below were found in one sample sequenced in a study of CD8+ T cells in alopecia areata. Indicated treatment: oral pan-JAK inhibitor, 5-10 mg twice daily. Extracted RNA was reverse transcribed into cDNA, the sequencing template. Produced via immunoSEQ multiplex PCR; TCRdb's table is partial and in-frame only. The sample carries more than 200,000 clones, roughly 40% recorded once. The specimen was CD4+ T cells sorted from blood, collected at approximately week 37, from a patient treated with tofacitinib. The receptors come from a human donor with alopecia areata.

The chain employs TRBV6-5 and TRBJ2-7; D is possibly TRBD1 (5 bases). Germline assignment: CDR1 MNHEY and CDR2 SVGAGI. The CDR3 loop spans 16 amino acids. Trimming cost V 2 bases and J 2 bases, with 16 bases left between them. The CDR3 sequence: CASSYPSRTFAYEQYF. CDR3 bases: TGTGCCAGCAGTTACCCGAGCCGGACATTTGCCTACGAGCAGTACTTC.

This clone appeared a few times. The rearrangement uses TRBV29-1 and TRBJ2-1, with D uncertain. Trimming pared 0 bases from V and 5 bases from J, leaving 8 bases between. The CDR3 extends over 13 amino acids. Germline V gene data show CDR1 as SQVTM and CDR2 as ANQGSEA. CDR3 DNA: TGCAGCGTTGAAGAACAGAGCCACAATGAGCAGTTCTTC. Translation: CSVEEQSHNEQFF.

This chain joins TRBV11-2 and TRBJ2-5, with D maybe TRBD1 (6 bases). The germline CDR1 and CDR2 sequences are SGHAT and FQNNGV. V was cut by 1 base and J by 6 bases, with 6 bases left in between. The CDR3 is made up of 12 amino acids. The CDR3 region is CASSLGGQTQYF. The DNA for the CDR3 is TGTGCCAGCAGCTTAGGGGGGCAGACCCAGTACTTC.

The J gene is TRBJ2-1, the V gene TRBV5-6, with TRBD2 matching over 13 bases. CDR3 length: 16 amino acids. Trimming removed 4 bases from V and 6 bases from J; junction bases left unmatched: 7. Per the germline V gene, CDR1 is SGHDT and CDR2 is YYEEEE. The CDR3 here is CASSRRLAGGFNEQFF. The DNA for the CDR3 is TGTGCCAGCAGCCGTAGACTAGCGGGAGGTTTCAATGAGCAGTTCTTC.

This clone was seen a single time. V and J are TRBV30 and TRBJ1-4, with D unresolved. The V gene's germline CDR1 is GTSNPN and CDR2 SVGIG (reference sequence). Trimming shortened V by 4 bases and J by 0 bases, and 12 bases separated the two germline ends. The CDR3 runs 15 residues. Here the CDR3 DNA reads TGTGCCTGGACACTCGGACTGGCAACTAATGAAAAACTGTTTTTT. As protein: CAWTLGLATNEKLFF.

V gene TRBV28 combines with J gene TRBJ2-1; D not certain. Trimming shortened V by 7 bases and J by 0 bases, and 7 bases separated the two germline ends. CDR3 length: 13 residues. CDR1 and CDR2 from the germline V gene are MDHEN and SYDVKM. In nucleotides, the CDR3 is TGTGCCAGCATACACAGCTCCTACAATGAGCAGTTCTTC. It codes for CASIHSSYNEQFF.

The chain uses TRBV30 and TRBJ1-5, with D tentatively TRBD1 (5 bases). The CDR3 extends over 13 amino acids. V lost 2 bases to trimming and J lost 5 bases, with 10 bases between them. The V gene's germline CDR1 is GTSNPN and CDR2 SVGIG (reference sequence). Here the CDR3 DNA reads TGTGCCTGGAGTTATCAGGGACATCAGCCCCAGCATTTT. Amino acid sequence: CAWSYQGHQPQHF.

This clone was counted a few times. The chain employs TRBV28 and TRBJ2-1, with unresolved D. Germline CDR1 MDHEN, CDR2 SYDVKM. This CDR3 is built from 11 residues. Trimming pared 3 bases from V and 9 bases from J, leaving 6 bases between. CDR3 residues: CASSFLTEQFF. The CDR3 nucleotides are TGTGCCAGCAGTTTCCTGACTGAGCAGTTCTTC.

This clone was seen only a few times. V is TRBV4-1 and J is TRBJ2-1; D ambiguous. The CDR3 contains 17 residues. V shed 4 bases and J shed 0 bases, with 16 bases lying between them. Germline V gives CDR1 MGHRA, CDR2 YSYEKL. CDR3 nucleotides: TGCGCCAGCAGCCGAGTAGGACCGTTGAGCTCCTACAATGAGCAGTTCTTC. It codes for CASSRVGPLSSYNEQFF.

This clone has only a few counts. The CDR3 DNA follows: TGTGCCAGCCAGCGAGGGAGGGATAATGGCTACGAGCAGTACTTC. As protein: CASQRGRDNGYEQYF. The chain employs TRBV5-4 and TRBJ2-7, with 7 bases fitting TRBD2. CDR3 length equals 15 residues. The trim removed 7 bases at V and 3 bases at J, leaving 13 bases unmatched. Germline loops: CDR1 SGHNT, CDR2 YYREEE (reference sequence).

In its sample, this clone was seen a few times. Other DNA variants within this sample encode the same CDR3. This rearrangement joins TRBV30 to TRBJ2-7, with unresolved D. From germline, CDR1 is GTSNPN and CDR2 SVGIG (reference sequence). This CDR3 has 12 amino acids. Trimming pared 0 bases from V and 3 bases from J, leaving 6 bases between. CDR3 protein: CAWSVLSYEQYF. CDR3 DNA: TGTGCCTGGAGTGTACTTAGCTACGAGCAGTACTTC. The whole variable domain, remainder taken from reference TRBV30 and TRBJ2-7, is SQTIHQWPATLVQPVGSPLSLECTVEGTSNPNLYWYRQAAGRGLQLLFYSVGIGQISSEVPQNLSASRPQDRQFILSSKKLLLSDSGFYLCAWSVLSYEQYFGPGTRLTVT.

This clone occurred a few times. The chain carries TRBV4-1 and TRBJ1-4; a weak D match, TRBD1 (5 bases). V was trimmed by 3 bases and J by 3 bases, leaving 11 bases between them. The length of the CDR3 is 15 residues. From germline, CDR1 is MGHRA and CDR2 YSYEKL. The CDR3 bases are TGCGCCAGCAGCCATCCAGGAGGGGCTAATGAAAAACTGTTTTTT. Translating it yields CASSHPGGANEKLFF.

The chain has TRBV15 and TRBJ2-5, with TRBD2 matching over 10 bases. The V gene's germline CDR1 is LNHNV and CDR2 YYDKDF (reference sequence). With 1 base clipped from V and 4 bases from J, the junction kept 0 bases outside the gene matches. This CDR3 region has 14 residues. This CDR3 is CATSRGLAGETQYF. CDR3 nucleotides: TGTGCCACCAGCAGAGGACTAGCGGGAGAGACCCAGTACTTC.

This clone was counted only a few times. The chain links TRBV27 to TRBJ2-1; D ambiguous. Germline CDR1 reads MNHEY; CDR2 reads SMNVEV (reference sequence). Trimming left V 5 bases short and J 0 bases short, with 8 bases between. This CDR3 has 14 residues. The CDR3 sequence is CASSQISSYNEQFF. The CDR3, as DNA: TGTGCCAGCAGTCAAATCTCCTCCTACAATGAGCAGTTCTTC.

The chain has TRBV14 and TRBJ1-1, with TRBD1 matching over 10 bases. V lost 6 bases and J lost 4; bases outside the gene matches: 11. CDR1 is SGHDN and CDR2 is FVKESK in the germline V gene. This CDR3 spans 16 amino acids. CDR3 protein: CASRPGTGVSGTEAFF. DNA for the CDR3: TGTGCCAGCAGACCTGGGACAGGGGTGAGCGGCACTGAAGCTTTCTTT. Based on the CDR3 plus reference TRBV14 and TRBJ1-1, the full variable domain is EAGVTQFPSHSVIEKGQTVTLRCDPISGHDNLYWYRRVMGKEIKFLLHFVKESKQDESGMPNNRFLAERTGGTYSTLKVQPAELEDSGVYFCASRPGTGVSGTEAFFGQGTRLTVV.

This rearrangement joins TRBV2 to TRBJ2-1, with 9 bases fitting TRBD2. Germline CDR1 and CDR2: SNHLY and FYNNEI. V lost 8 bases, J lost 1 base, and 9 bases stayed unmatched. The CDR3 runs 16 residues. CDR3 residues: CASGDNSGRSYNEQFF. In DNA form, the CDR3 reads TGTGCCAGCGGAGATAACAGCGGGAGGTCCTACAATGAGCAGTTCTTC. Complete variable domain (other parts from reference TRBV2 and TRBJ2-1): EPEVTQTPSHQVTQMGQEVILRCVPISNHLYFYWYRQILGQKVEFLVSFYNNEISEKSEIFDDQFSVERPDGSNFTLKIRSTKLEDSAMYFCASGDNSGRSYNEQFFGPGTRLTVL.

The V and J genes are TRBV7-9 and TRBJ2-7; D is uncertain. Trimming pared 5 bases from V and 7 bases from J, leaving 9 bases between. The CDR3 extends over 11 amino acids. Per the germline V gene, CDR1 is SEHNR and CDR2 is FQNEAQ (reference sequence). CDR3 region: CASSPIREQYF. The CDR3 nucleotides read TGTGCCAGCAGCCCCATAAGGGAGCAGTACTTC. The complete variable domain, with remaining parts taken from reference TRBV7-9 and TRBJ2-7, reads DTGVSQNPRHKITKRGQNVTFRCDPISEHNRLYWYRQTLGQGPEFLTYFQNEAQLEKSRLLSDRFSAERPKGSFSTLEIQRTEQGDSAMYLCASSPIREQYFGPGTRLTVT.

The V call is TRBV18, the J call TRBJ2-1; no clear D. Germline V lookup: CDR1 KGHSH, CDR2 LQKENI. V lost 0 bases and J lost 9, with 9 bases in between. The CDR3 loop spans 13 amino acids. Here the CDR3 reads CASSPPSRGEQFF. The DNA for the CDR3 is TGTGCCAGCTCACCACCTTCGAGAGGTGAGCAGTTCTTC. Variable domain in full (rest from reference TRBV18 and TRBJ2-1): NAGVMQNPRHLVRRRGQEARLRCSPMKGHSHVYWYRQLPEEGLKFMVYLQKENIIDESGMPKERFSAEFPKEGPSILRIQQVVRGDSAAYFCASSPPSRGEQFFGPGTRLTVL.

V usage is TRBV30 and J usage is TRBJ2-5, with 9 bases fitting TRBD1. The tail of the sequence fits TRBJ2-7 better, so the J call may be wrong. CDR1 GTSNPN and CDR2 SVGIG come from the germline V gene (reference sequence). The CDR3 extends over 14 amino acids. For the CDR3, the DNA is TGTGCCTGGAGTGGCGGGACAGGGCCTTACGAGCAGTACTTC. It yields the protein CAWSGGTGPYEQYF.

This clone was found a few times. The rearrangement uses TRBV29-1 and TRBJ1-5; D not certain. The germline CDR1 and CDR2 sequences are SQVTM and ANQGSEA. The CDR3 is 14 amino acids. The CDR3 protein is CNGKNPYSNQPQHF. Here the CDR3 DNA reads TGCAACGGGAAAAACCCTTATAGCAATCAGCCCCAGCATTTT. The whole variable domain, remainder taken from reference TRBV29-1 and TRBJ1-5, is SAVISQKPSRDICQRGTSLTIQCQVDSQVTMMFWYRQQPGQSLTLIATANQGSEATYESGFVIDKFPISRPNLTFSTLTVSNMSPEDSSIYLCNGKNPYSNQPQHFGDGTRLSIL.

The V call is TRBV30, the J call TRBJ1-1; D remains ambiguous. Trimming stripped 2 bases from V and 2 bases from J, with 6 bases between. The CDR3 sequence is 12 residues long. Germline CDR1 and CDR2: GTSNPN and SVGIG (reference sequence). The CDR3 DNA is TGTGCCTGGAGTCCCGTTAACACTGAAGCTTTCTTT. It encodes CAWSPVNTEAFF.

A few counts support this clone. Here the CDR3 DNA reads TGTGCCAGCAGCTCTGGGGGGGAGGGGACCCAGTACTTC. It is translated as CASSSGGEGTQYF. The chain combines TRBV7-6 with TRBJ2-5; 7 positions match TRBD2. Germline trimming cut 4 bases from V and 7 bases from J; bases unmatched to any gene: 6. This CDR3 has 13 residues. Germline CDR1 and CDR2: SGHVS and FNYEAQ.

The CDR3 coding sequence is TGCACCAGCAGCCAAGGGGGCCAGGAGCGCTATGGCTACACCTTC. This codes for CTSSQGGQERYGYTF. The V and J genes are TRBV1 and TRBJ1-2; the table's TRBD1 call for D was not verified on the DNA. TRBV1 is a pseudogene. This CDR3 region has 15 residues.

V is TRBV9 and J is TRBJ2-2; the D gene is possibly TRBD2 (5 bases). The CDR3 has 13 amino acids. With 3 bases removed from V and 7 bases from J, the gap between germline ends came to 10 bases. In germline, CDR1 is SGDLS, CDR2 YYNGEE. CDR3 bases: TGTGCCAGCAGCGGAGGGATGCACGGGGAGCTGTTTTTT. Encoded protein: CASSGGMHGELFF.

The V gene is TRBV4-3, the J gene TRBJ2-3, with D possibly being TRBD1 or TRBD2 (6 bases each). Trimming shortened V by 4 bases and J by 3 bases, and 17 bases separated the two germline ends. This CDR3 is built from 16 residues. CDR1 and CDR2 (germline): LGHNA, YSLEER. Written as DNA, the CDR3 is TGCGCCAGCAGCCGGGGGCGCGGGATGGTGACAGATACGCAGTATTTT. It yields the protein CASSRGRGMVTDTQYF.

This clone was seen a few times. CDR3 sequence: CAISDAVGRTSGNTIYF. The CDR3 DNA sequence: TGTGCCATCAGTGACGCTGTTGGCAGAACCTCTGGAAACACCATATATTTT. This rearrangement joins TRBV10-3 to TRBJ1-3, with D uncertain. This CDR3 is built from 17 residues. Germline V CDR1 and CDR2: ENHRY, SYGVKD. The V and J ends lost 3 bases and 0 bases respectively, with 15 bases between them.

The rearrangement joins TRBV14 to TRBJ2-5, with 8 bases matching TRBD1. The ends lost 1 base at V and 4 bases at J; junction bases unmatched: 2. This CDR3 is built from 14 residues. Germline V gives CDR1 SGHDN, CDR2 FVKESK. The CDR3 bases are TGTGCCAGCAGCCAAGGACAGGGGAGAGAGACCCAGTACTTC. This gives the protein CASSQGQGRETQYF.

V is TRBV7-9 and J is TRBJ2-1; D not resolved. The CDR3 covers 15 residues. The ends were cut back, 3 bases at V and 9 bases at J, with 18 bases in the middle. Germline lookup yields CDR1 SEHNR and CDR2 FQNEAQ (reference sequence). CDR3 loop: CASSFQLTVSFEQFF. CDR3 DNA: TGTGCCAGCAGCTTCCAACTAACCGTCTCCTTTGAGCAGTTCTTC.

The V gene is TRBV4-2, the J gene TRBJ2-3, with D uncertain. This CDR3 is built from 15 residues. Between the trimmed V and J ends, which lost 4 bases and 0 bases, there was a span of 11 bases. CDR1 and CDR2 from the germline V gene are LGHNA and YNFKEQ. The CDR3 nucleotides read TGTGCCAGCAGCCGGAGACTGGATAGCACAGATACGCAGTATTTT. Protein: CASSRRLDSTDTQYF.

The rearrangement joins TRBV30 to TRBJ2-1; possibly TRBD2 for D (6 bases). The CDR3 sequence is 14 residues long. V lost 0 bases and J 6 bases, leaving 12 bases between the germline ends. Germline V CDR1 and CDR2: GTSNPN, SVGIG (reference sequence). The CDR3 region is CAWSVIRGGNEQFF. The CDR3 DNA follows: TGTGCCTGGAGTGTGATACGGGGAGGCAATGAGCAGTTCTTC. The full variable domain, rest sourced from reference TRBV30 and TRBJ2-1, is SQTIHQWPATLVQPVGSPLSLECTVEGTSNPNLYWYRQAAGRGLQLLFYSVGIGQISSEVPQNLSASRPQDRQFILSSKKLLLSDSGFYLCAWSVIRGGNEQFFGPGTRLTVL.